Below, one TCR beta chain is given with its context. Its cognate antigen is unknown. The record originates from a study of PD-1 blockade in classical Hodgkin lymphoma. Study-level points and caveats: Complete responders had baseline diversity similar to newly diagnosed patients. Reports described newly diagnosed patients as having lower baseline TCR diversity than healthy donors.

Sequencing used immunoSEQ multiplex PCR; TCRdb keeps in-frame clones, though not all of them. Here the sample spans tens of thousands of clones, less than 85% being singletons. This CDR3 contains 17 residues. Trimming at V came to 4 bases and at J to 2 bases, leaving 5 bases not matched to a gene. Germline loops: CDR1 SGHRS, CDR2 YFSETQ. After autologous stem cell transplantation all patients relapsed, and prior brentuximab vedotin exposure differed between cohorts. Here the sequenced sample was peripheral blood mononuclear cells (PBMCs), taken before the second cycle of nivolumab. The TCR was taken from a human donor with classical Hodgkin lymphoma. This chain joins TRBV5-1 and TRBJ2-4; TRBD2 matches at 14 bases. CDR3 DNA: TGCGCCAGCAGCACCGGACTAGCGGGGGGAACCAAAAACATTCAGTACTTC. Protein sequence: CASSTGLAGGTKNIQYF.